This T cell receptor beta chain was sequenced for a study of early T cells in non-severe SARS-CoV-2 infection. This clonotype was observed a handful of times. The germline V gene encodes CDR1 LNHNV and CDR2 YYDKDF (reference sequence). Trimming at V came to 0 bases and at J to 4 bases, leaving 8 bases not matched to a gene. This CDR3 has 17 amino acids. TCRdb itself ran the 5' RACE reads through MiXCR, one entry per CDR3 protein. Found here are about 60,000 distinct CDR3 sequences, around 12% of them singletons; the top ten hold roughly 4%. V gene TRBV15 combines with J gene TRBJ2-3; the match to TRBD2 covers 9 bases. The sample consisted of whole blood. The receptor comes from an adult who was a healthcare worker with PCR-confirmed SARS-CoV-2 infection or an uninfected control (not recorded which). The CDR3 here is CATSRDRGGRAADTQYF. The CDR3 DNA reads as TGTGCCACCAGCAGAGACCGGGGCGGGAGGGCCGCAGATACGCAGTATTTT.